This is a list of T cell receptor beta chains from one sample in a study of OX40 agonist ivuxolimab in advanced cancers. The assay was immunoSEQ multiplex PCR, and TCRdb's table has in-frame clones only and misses some. The data show roughly 58,000 clones, with approximately 86% seen just once and about 0.76% held by the top ten. Sequences were derived from CD4+ or CD8+ T cells sorted from blood, sampled in a trial of the OX40 agonist ivuxolimab. Receptor source: an adult with an advanced solid tumor such as melanoma, head and neck, liver or kidney cancer. Each CDR3 is given with its conserved first and last residue. A D gene is named only where the DNA matches it firmly. Size values are once, few and many counts, or a class for expanded clones, and some rows have none.

clone_size	v_call	d_call	j_call	cdr3_nt	cdr3_aa
-	TRBV7-9	-	TRBJ1-4	TGTGCCAGCAGCTTAGCGCAGACAGATTATAATGAAAAACTGTTTTTT	CASSLAQTDYNEKLFF
-	TRBV19	-	TRBJ2-3	TGTGCCAGCCGGCCCCAATGGACCACAGATACGCAGTATTTT	CASRPQWTTDTQYF
-	TRBV7-2	-	TRBJ2-3	TGTGCCAGCAGCTTAGCCAGTTTTACAGATACGCAGTATTTT	CASSLASFTDTQYF
-	TRBV30	-	TRBJ2-1	TGTGCCTGGAGTGAGGGCAGGTTCAATGAGCAGTTCTTC	CAWSEGRFNEQFF
-	TRBV10-3	-	TRBJ2-2	TGTGCCATCTCCCAGACCGGGGAGCTGTTTTTT	CAISQTGELFF
-	TRBV7-2	TRBD1	TRBJ2-1	TGTGCCAGCAGCACGGGGACAGAATACAATGAGCAGTTCTTC	CASSTGTEYNEQFF
-	TRBV6-1	-	TRBJ2-7	TGTGCCAGCAGTAGGGCTCAGGGAGACGAGCAGTACTTC	CASSRAQGDEQYF
once	TRBV9	-	TRBJ2-5	TGTGCCAGCAGCCTAAGACCCCCAGAGACCCAGTACTTC	CASSLRPPETQYF
few	TRBV7-3	-	TRBJ2-7	TGTGCCAGCAGCTTACCGGAGGGGGAGCAGTACTTC	CASSLPEGEQYF
-	TRBV28	-	TRBJ2-7	TGTGCCAGCAGCCCCTTTGGGACAACCCAGTGGGAGCAGTACTTC	CASSPFGTTQWEQYF
-	TRBV19	TRBD1	TRBJ1-1	TGTGCCAGTAGTATAGAACGGACAGGAACAACCTTTGAAGCTTTCTTT	CASSIERTGTTFEAFF
-	TRBV28	TRBD1	TRBJ1-2	TGTGCCAGCAGTGGACAGGGGGCGGCGGACTATGGCTACACCTTC	CASSGQGAADYGYTF
few	TRBV25-1	-	TRBJ2-4	TGTGCCAGCAGTGACGGGGGGCTTGGTCAGTACTTC	CASSDGGLGQYF
-	TRBV19	TRBD1	TRBJ2-6	TGTGCCAGTAGTCGCAGACAGGGCTCCGGGGCCAACGTCCTGACTTTC	CASSRRQGSGANVLTF
few	TRBV6-5	-	TRBJ1-5	TGTGCCAGCAGTTTTGGTCGGGGACAGCCCCAGCATTTT	CASSFGRGQPQHF
-	TRBV2	-	TRBJ2-7	TGTGCCAGCAGAACAGGGAGGAGCAACGAGCAGTACTTC	CASRTGRSNEQYF
-	TRBV5-1	TRBD1	TRBJ2-2	TGCGCCAGCAGACTCCAGACAGGGGGAAACGGGGAGCTGTTTTTT	CASRLQTGGNGELFF
-	TRBV4-2	TRBD2	TRBJ2-3	TGTGCCAGCAGCCAAGATCCAGCGGGAGGGACAGATACGCAGTATTTT	CASSQDPAGGTDTQYF